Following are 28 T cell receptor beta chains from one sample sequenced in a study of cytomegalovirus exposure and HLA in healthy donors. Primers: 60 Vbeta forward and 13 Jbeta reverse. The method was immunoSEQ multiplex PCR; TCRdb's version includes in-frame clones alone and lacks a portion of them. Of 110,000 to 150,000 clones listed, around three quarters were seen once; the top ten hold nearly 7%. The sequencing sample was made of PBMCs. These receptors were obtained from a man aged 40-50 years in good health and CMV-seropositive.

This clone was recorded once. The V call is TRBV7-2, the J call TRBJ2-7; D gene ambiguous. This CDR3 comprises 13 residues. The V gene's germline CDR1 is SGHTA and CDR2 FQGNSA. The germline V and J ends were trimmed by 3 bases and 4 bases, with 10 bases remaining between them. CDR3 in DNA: TGTGCCAGCAGCTTGCCCAATGAGTACGAGCAGTACTTC. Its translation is CASSLPNEYEQYF.

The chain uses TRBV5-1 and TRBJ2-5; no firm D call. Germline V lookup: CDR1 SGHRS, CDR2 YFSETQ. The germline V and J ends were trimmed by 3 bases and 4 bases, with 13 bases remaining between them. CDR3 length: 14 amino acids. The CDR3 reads CASSSSATGETQYF. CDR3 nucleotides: TGCGCCAGCAGCTCTTCGGCCACGGGAGAGACCCAGTACTTC. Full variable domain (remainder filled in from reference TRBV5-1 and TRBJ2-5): KAGVTQTPRYLIKTRGQQVTLSCSPISGHRSVSWYQQTPGQGLQFLFEYFSETQRNKGNFPGRFSGRQFSNSRSEMNVSTLELGDSALYLCASSSSATGETQYFGPGTRLLVL.

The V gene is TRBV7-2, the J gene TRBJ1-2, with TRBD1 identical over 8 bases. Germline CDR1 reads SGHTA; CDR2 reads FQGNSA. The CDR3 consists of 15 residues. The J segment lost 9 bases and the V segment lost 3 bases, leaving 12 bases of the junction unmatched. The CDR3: CASSLAGGAQRSYTF. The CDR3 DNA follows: TGTGCCAGCAGCTTGGCAGGGGGCGCCCAAAGGAGCTACACCTTC.

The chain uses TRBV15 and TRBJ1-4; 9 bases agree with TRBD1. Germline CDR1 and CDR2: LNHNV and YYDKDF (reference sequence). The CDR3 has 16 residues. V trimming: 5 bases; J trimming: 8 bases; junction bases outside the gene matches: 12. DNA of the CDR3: TGTGCCACCAGCGTAAGCCACAGGGGGCGCGGAGAAAAACTGTTTTTT. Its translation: CATSVSHRGRGEKLFF.

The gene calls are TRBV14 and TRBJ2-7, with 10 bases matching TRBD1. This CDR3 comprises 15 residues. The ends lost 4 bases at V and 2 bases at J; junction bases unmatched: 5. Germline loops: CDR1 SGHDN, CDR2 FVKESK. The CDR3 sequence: CASSRDRGPAYEQYF. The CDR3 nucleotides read TGTGCCAGCAGCCGGGACAGGGGTCCCGCCTACGAGCAGTACTTC.

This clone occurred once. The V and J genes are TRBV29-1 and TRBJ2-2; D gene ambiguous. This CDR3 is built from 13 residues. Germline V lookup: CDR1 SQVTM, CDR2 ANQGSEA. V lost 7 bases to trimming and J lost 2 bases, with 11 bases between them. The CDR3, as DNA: TGCAGCGGTTGTATCCTTAACACCGGGGAGCTGTTTTTT. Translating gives CSGCILNTGELFF.

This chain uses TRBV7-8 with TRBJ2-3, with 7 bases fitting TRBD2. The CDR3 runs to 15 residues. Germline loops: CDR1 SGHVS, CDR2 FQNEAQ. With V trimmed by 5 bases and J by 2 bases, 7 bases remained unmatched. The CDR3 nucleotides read TGTGCCAGCAGCCCGGGACTATTTAACACAGATACGCAGTATTTT. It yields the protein CASSPGLFNTDTQYF.

The CDR3 reads CASSSQTSPAFINEQFF. The CDR3 coding sequence is TGCGCCAGCAGTTCTCAGACTAGTCCGGCTTTTATTAATGAGCAGTTCTTC. This chain links TRBV5-1 with TRBJ2-1, with D possibly TRBD2 on 6 matching bases. Germline assignment: CDR1 SGHRS and CDR2 YFSETQ. The V end lost 5 bases, the J end lost 7 bases, and 25 bases lay between the germline ends. The CDR3 has 17 amino acids. The whole variable domain, filled in from reference TRBV5-1 and TRBJ2-1, reads KAGVTQTPRYLIKTRGQQVTLSCSPISGHRSVSWYQQTPGQGLQFLFEYFSETQRNKGNFPGRFSGRQFSNSRSEMNVSTLELGDSALYLCASSSQTSPAFINEQFFGPGTRLTVL.

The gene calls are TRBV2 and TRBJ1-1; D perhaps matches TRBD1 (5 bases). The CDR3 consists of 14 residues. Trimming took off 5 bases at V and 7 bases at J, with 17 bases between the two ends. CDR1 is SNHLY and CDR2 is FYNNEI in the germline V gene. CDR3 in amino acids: CASSMTNKGHEAFF. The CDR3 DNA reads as TGTGCCAGCAGTATGACAAATAAAGGACATGAAGCTTTCTTT.

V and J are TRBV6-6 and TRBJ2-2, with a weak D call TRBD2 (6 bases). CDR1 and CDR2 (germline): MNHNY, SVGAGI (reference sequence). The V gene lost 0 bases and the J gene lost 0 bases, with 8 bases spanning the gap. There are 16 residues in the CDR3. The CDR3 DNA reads TGTGCCAGCAGTTACTCTAGCGGACCGAACACCGGGGAGCTGTTTTTT. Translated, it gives CASSYSSGPNTGELFF.

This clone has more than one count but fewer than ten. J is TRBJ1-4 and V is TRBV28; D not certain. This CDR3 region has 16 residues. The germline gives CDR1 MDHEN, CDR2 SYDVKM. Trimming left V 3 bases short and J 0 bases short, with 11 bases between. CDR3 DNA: TGTGCCAGCAGTTTTTGGCAGGCAGCAACTAATGAAAAACTGTTTTTT. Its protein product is CASSFWQAATNEKLFF.

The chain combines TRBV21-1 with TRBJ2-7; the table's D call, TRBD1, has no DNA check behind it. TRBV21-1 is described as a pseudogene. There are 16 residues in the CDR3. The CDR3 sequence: CASSKDKDRSPNEQYF. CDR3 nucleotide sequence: TGTGCCAGCAGCAAAGATAAAGACAGGAGCCCCAACGAGCAGTACTTC.

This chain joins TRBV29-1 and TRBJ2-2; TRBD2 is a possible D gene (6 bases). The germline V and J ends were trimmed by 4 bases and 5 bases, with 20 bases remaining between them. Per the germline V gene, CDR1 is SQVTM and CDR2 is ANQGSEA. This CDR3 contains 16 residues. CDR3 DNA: TGCAGCGTTGGGGAGGTTATACTCGGAGGTACCGGGGAGCTGTTTTTT. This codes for CSVGEVILGGTGELFF.

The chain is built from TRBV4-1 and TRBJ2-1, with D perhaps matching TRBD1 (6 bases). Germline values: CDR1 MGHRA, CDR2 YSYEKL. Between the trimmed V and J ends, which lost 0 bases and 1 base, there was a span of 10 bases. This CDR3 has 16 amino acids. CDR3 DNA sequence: TGCGCCAGCAGCCAAGAATTGGACAGTTCCTACAATGAGCAGTTCTTC. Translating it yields CASSQELDSSYNEQFF.

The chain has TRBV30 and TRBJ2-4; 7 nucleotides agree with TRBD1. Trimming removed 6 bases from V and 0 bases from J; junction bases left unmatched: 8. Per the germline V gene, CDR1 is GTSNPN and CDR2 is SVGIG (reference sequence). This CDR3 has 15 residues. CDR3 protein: CACRGQFLAKNIQYF. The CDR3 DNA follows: TGTGCCTGCAGGGGACAGTTTTTAGCCAAAAACATTCAGTACTTC.

CDR3 nucleotide sequence: TGTGCCAGCAGCTCCACACAGAGCTCCTACAATGAGCAGTTCTTC. Its protein is CASSSTQSSYNEQFF. This rearrangement joins TRBV7-8 to TRBJ2-1; no clear D. The CDR3 has 15 amino acids. Trimming left V 4 bases short and J 0 bases short, with 10 bases between. Germline V CDR1 and CDR2: SGHVS, FQNEAQ.

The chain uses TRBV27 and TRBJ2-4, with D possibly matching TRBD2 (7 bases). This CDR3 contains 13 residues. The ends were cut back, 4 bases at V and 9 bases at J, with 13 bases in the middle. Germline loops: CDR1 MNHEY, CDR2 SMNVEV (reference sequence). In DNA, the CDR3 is TGTGCCAGCAGTTATGGGGAGGGGGTCATTCAGTACTTC. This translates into CASSYGEGVIQYF.

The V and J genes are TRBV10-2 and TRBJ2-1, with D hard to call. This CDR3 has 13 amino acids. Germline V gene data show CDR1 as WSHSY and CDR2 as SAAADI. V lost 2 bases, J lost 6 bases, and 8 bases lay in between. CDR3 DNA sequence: TGCGCCAGCAGTGAGCGGCCAGGCAATGAGCAGTTCTTC. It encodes CASSERPGNEQFF.

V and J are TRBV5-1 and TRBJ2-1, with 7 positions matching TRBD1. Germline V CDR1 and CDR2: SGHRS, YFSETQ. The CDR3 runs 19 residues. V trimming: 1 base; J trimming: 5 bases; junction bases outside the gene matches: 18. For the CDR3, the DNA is TGCGCCAGCAGCTTGTCCCGACAGGGCCGGGATCCCCTAAACAATGAGCAGTTCTTC. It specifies CASSLSRQGRDPLNNEQFF.

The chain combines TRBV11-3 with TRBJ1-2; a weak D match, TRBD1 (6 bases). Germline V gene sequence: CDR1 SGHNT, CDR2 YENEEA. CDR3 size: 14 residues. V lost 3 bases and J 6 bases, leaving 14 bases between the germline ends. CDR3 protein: CASSFLPGADGYTF. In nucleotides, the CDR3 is TGTGCCAGCAGCTTCTTGCCAGGGGCGGATGGCTACACCTTC.

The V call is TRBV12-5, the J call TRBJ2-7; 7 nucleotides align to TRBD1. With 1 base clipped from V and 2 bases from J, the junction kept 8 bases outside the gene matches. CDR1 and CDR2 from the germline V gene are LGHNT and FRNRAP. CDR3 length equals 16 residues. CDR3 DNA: TGTGCTAGTGGTTTGGCCCCAGGGGGTTTTCCCTACGAGCAGTACTTC. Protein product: CASGLAPGGFPYEQYF.

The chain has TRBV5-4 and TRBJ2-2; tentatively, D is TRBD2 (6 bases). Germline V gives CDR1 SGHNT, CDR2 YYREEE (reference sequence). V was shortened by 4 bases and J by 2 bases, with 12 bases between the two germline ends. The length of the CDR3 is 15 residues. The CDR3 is CASSAGTANTGELFF. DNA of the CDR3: TGTGCCAGCAGCGCCGGGACTGCCAACACCGGGGAGCTGTTTTTT. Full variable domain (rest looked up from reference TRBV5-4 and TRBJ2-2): ETGVTQSPTHLIKTRGQQVTLRCSSQSGHNTVSWYQQALGQGPQFIFQYYREEENGRGNFPPRFSGLQFPNYSSELNVNALELDDSALYLCASSAGTANTGELFFGEGSRLTVL.

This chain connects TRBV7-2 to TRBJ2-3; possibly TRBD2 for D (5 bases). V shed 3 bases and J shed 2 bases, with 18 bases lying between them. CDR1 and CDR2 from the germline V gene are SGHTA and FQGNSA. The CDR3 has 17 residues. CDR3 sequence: CASSLGEGLIFTDTQYF. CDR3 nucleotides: TGTGCCAGCAGCTTGGGCGAAGGACTCATATTCACAGATACGCAGTATTTT.

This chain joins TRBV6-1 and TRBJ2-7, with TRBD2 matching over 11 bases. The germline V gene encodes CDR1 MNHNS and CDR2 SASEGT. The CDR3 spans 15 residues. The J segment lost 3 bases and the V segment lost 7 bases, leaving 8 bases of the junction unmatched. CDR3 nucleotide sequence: TGTGCCAGCAAACTACTAGCGGGAGAATTCTACGAGCAGTACTTC. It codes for CASKLLAGEFYEQYF.

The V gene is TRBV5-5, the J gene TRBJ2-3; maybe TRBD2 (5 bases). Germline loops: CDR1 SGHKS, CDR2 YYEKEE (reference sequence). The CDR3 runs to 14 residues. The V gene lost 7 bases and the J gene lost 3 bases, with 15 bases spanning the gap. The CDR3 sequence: CASWTGMGTDTQYF. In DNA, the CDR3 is TGTGCCAGCTGGACCGGGATGGGGACAGATACGCAGTATTTT.

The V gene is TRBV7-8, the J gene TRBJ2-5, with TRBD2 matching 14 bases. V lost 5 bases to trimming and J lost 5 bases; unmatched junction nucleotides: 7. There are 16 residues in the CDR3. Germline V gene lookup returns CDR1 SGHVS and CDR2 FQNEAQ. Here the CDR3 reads CASSPGTSGSRETQYF. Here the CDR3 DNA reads TGTGCCAGCAGCCCCGGGACTAGCGGGAGCCGGGAGACCCAGTACTTC. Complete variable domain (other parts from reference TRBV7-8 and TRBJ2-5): GAGVSQSPRYKVAKRGQDVALRCDPISGHVSLFWYQQALGQGPEFLTYFQNEAQLDKSGLPSDRFFAERPEGSVSTLKIQRTQQEDSAVYLCASSPGTSGSRETQYFGPGTRLLVL.

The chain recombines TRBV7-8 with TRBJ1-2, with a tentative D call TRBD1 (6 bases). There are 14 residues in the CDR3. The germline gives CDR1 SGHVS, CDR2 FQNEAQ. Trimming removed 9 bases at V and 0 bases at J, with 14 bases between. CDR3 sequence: CASTRTDPNYGYTF. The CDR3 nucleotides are TGTGCCAGTACCCGGACAGACCCTAACTATGGCTACACCTTC.

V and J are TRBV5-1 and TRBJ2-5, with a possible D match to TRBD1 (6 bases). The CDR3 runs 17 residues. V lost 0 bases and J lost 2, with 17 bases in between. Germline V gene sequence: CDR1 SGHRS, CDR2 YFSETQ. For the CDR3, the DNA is TGCGCCAGCAGCTTGGGTTACAACCGGGACAAACAAGAGACCCAGTACTTC. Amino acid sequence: CASSLGYNRDKQETQYF.